This T cell receptor beta chain was identified during a study of CD8 T cells in ankylosing spondylitis. General observations from the study: Prior work had noted some motif variants in reactive arthritis blood and synovial fluid. Characteristic, it appeared, of ankylosing spondylitis blood was a TCR beta motif of eight highly homologous variants. Peripheral blood held disease-linked clones only at relatively low frequency, and these were CD8+.

The CDR3 sequence is 12 residues long. In germline, CDR1 is DFQATT, CDR2 SNEGSKA (reference sequence). Quantitative 5'-RACE with molecular barcodes generated TCR beta libraries. TCRdb called the 5' RACE reads again in MiXCR, with one record for every CDR3 protein. This sample carries around 340,000 distinct CDR3 sequences, roughly 15% of them seen once, and the ten largest clones take 0.85% to 1.4%. This clonotype occurred a few times. Its antigen is unidentified. A junction boundary mismatches the germline segment, possibly from a read error. This rearrangement joins TRBV20-1 to TRBJ2-5; 10 positions agree with TRBD2. Sample: blood, either unsorted or a sorted T cell fraction (not recorded which). This receptor was obtained from a male donor with ankylosing spondylitis or in good health (not recorded which). CDR3 in amino acids: CSASGGQETQYF. CDR3 nucleotide sequence: TGCAGCGCTAGCGGGGGACAAGAGACCCAGTACTTC.